This TCR beta chain was sequenced for a study of T cells in tumors after PD-1 blockade. Study as a whole: Some patients also took daily vismodegib 150 mg during anti-PD-1 treatment.

The V and J ends lost 1 base and 6 bases respectively, with 10 bases between them. This CDR3 spans 14 amino acids. Per germline, CDR1 SGHVS and CDR2 FNYEAQ. This clone has just a few counts. Its target is not known. Time point meaning: second of two post-therapy site-matched biopsies 2 to 3 months apart. Study conclusions and caveats: Clonal replacement, not reinvigoration, is suggested for expanded exhausted CD8+ clones after therapy. Clonal replacement appeared only between pre- and post-treatment samples. Peripheral recruitment is suggested, as some novel exhausted tumor clones were in pre-treatment blood.

This table comes from immunoSEQ multiplex PCR, and its TCRdb copy is limited to in-frame clones, with some not included. The sample yields several thousand clones, roughly 60% seen once. Sample: tumor tissue, taken after anti-PD-1 treatment. The chain uses TRBV7-6 and TRBJ2-1, with D uncertain. This sequence was found in a human donor with basal cell carcinoma. This CDR3 is CASSLGFEVNEQFF. The CDR3 bases are TGTGCCAGCAGCTTAGGGTTCGAGGTCAATGAGCAGTTCTTC.